These 22 T cell receptor beta chains share one sample of origin, sequenced in a study of blood T cells in healthy people across ages. Next came a second PCR, run for about 7 to 12 cycles, which used a sample-barcoded 5' primer along with a J-beta primer mix. TCRdb reprocessed the 5' RACE reads via MiXCR and lists one record per CDR3 protein. This sample has around 1,700,000 distinct CDR3 sequences, with roughly 27% found just once. Sequencing was done on a sample of blood. These receptors were collected from a woman aged 25 to 39 in good health.

The chain has TRBV6-6 and TRBJ2-5, with D uncertain. Trimming removed 4 bases at V and 4 bases at J, with 7 bases between. This CDR3 is built from 12 residues. Germline V gene lookup returns CDR1 MNHNY and CDR2 SVGAGI (reference sequence). CDR3 in amino acids: CASSWSTETQYF. The CDR3 bases are TGTGCCAGCAGTTGGTCAACAGAGACCCAGTACTTC.

This clonotype came up many times. The V gene is TRBV7-2, the J gene TRBJ1-2; D is unclear. The V and J ends lost 8 bases and 1 base respectively, with 11 bases between them. Germline V gene sequence: CDR1 SGHTA, CDR2 FQGNSA. This CDR3 is built from 13 residues. Here the CDR3 reads CASGTRYNYGYTF. CDR3 sequence (DNA): TGTGCCAGCGGAACTCGATATAACTATGGCTACACCTTC.

A few counts support this clonotype. The rearrangement uses TRBV7-2 and TRBJ2-1; no definite D call. Germline V lookup: CDR1 SGHTA, CDR2 FQGNSA. This CDR3 comprises 15 residues. V lost 4 bases and J 13 bases, leaving 23 bases between the germline ends. The CDR3 reads CASSSASGSQETQFF. The CDR3 DNA sequence: TGTGCCAGCAGCTCCGCTTCAGGAAGCCAAGAGACCCAGTTCTTC.

The sample holds a few counts of this clonotype. The rearrangement uses TRBV4-3 and TRBJ2-2, with a weak D call TRBD1 (5 bases). With 0 bases removed from V and 4 bases from J, the gap between germline ends came to 9 bases. There are 15 residues in the CDR3. Germline loops: CDR1 LGHNA, CDR2 YSLEER. The CDR3 is CASSQDQTATGELFF. The CDR3, as DNA: TGCGCCAGCAGCCAAGATCAGACAGCCACCGGGGAGCTGTTTTTT.

The V call is TRBV30, the J call TRBJ1-6, with a possible D match to TRBD1 (6 bases). In germline, CDR1 is GTSNPN, CDR2 SVGIG (reference sequence). There are 13 residues in the CDR3. Trimming removed 2 bases from V and 14 bases from J, with 16 bases in between. The CDR3 region is CAWSSGDRTTLHF. The CDR3 bases are TGTGCCTGGAGTTCAGGGGATAGGACAACCCTCCACTTT. The whole variable domain, filled in from reference TRBV30 and TRBJ1-6, reads SQTIHQWPATLVQPVGSPLSLECTVEGTSNPNLYWYRQAAGRGLQLLFYSVGIGQISSEVPQNLSASRPQDRQFILSSKKLLLSDSGFYLCAWSSGDRTTLHFGNGTRLTVT.

This clonotype was recorded many times. The chain joins TRBV12-3 or TRBV12-4 to TRBJ2-7, with 8 bases fitting TRBD1. V was clipped by 3 bases and J by 3 bases; unmatched bases: 4. There are 14 residues in the CDR3. CDR3 region: CASSFLDRDYEQYF. The CDR3 DNA is TGTGCCAGCAGTTTTTTGGACAGGGACTACGAGCAGTACTTC.

The sample holds many counts of this clonotype. The genes are TRBV6-6 and TRBJ2-5; perhaps TRBD2 as D (6 bases). The CDR3 runs to 13 residues. The germline V gene has CDR1 MNHNY and CDR2 SVGAGI (reference sequence). V was clipped by 4 bases and J by 5 bases, with 11 bases between them. In nucleotides, the CDR3 is TGTGCCAGCAGTTGGGGCGGGGTCGAGACCCAGTACTTC. Translation gives CASSWGGVETQYF.

This clonotype was observed many times. The chain recombines TRBV4-1 with TRBJ2-7; tentative D call: TRBD1 (7 bases). The CDR3 totals 15 residues. Germline CDR1 is MGHRA and CDR2 is YSYEKL. The germline V and J ends were trimmed by 4 bases and 5 bases, with 18 bases remaining between them. CDR3 amino acids: CASSLTPQGGHEQYF. CDR3 nucleotide sequence: TGCGCCAGCAGCCTTACTCCGCAGGGGGGCCACGAGCAGTACTTC.

The chain couples TRBV12-3 or TRBV12-4 to TRBJ2-6; tentative D call: TRBD1 (6 bases). The CDR3 contains 17 residues. The germline V and J ends were trimmed by 3 bases and 0 bases, with 12 bases remaining between them. This CDR3 reads CASSFNRALSGANVLTF. DNA of the CDR3: TGTGCCAGCAGTTTCAACAGGGCCCTCTCTGGGGCCAACGTCCTGACTTTC.

This clonotype was counted at least ten times. The genes are TRBV28 and TRBJ2-7; D perhaps matches TRBD1 (6 bases). Deletions cut 10 bases from V and 7 bases from J, with 23 bases between. This CDR3 spans 14 amino acids. The germline CDR1 and CDR2 sequences are MDHEN and SYDVKM. The CDR3 DNA sequence: TGTGCCATACTCTCGGGACATCCCAGGGTGGAGCAGTACTTC. Its protein product is CAILSGHPRVEQYF.

This chain joins TRBV3-1 and TRBJ2-1; D unclear. The germline gives CDR1 LGHDT, CDR2 YNNKEL (reference sequence). This CDR3 spans 16 amino acids. V was cut by 2 bases and J by 0 bases, with 11 bases left in between. The DNA for the CDR3 is TGTGCCAGCAGCCAATCTGGCATGAGCTCCTACAATGAGCAGTTCTTC. Translated: CASSQSGMSSYNEQFF.

A note on this clonotype: This may come from a read error, since a much larger clone is one base off. This chain uses TRBV12-3 or TRBV12-4 with TRBJ1-2; unclear D gene. The CDR3 length is 13 residues. This CDR3 reads CASSVLHRDGHTF. The CDR3 DNA reads TGTGCCAGCAGTGTACTGCACCGGGATGGCCACACCTTC.

As for this clonotype: A much larger clone differs by one base, so this may be a read error. This chain links TRBV27 with TRBJ2-4; no firm D call. Between the trimmed V and J ends, which lost 0 bases and 9 bases, there was a span of 15 bases. Germline V gene lookup returns CDR1 MNHEY and CDR2 SMNVEV (reference sequence). The CDR3 loop spans 15 amino acids. The CDR3 loop is CASSLSRPPGTIQYF. The CDR3 DNA follows: TGTGCCAGCAGTTTATCGCGTCCCCCCGGAACCATTCAGTACTTC.

About this clonotype: A much larger clone differs from this one at a single base, so this may be a read error. This CDR3 is missing its conserved last phenylalanine or tryptophan, likely due to a read error. The rearrangement joins TRBV29-1 to TRBJ2-7; 8 positions agree with TRBD1. Germline lookup yields CDR1 SQVTM and CDR2 ANQGSEA. With V trimmed by 6 bases and J by 6 bases, 7 bases remained unmatched. The CDR3 extends over 12 amino acids. The CDR3 region is CSVGTDRAEQYL. The DNA of the CDR3 is TGCAGCGTAGGAACGGACAGGGCCGAGCAGTACTTA.

This chain links TRBV20-1 with TRBJ1-2; D gene uncertain. Germline V gene data show CDR1 as DFQATT and CDR2 as SNEGSKA (reference sequence). This CDR3 has 13 residues. V gave up 1 base and J gave up 5 bases, with 11 bases separating them. In DNA, the CDR3 is TGCAGTGCTAGAGGATCGGGCGGTTATGGCTACACCTTC. This codes for CSARGSGGYGYTF.

The chain employs TRBV10-3 and TRBJ2-7, with D tentatively TRBD1 (6 bases). CDR1 is ENHRY and CDR2 is SYGVKD in the germline V gene. The CDR3 covers 16 residues. The V gene lost 3 bases and the J gene lost 2 bases, with 17 bases spanning the gap. CDR3 in DNA: TGTGCCATCAGTGACCCCCAGGACAGCAAACCCTACGAGCAGTACTTC. It codes for CAISDPQDSKPYEQYF.

This chain's CDR3 is CSARSRAGDGYTF. DNA of the CDR3: TGCAGTGCTAGATCTAGGGCAGGGGATGGCTACACCTTC. This chain uses TRBV20-1 with TRBJ1-2, with a possible D match to TRBD1 (6 bases). This CDR3 comprises 13 residues. The V gene's germline CDR1 is DFQATT and CDR2 SNEGSKA (reference sequence). V lost 2 bases to trimming and J lost 6 bases, with 13 bases between them.

The V and J genes are TRBV24-1 and TRBJ2-2; the D gene is possibly TRBD1 (5 bases). V was cut by 8 bases and J by 3 bases, with 12 bases left in between. CDR3 length: 14 residues. Germline V lookup: CDR1 KGHDR, CDR2 SFDVKD. As DNA, the CDR3 is TGTGCCACCACAGACAGATACGACACCGGGGAGCTGTTTTTT. Protein product: CATTDRYDTGELFF.

This clonotype was seen a handful of times. The V gene is TRBV7-2, the J gene TRBJ2-1; D might be TRBD1 or TRBD2, each matching 6 bases. The CDR3 is made up of 12 amino acids. V lost 6 bases, J lost 14 bases, and 17 bases lay in between. Germline V gene data show CDR1 as SGHTA and CDR2 as FQGNSA. CDR3 sequence (DNA): TGTGCCAGCAGTTACACGGAGGGGGAGAAGTTCTTC. Translated, it gives CASSYTEGEKFF.

Only a few counts were recorded for this clonotype. This sequence joins TRBV11-2 and TRBJ2-3; 9 positions agree with TRBD2. Germline V gene lookup returns CDR1 SGHAT and CDR2 FQNNGV. V lost 3 bases to trimming and J lost 5 bases; unmatched junction nucleotides: 9. The CDR3 runs to 16 residues. DNA of the CDR3: TGTGCCAGCAGCTTGGCGTCTAGCGGGACCGGAGATACGCAGTATTTT. Translating gives CASSLASSGTGDTQYF.

Comments on this clonotype: A read error may be the cause here, since a much bigger clone is one base away. V is TRBV12-3 or TRBV12-4 and J is TRBJ2-7; D is uncertain. The CDR3 spans 12 residues. The V end lost 6 bases, the J end lost 4 bases, and 10 bases lay between the germline ends. The DNA for the CDR3 is TGTGCCAGCAGCCTGACCTGTTACGAGCAGTACTTC. It translates to CASSLTCYEQYF.

The sample holds many counts of this clonotype. This chain uses TRBV5-4 with TRBJ2-7; 7 bases line up with TRBD1. Germline V gene sequence: CDR1 SGHNT, CDR2 YYREEE (reference sequence). The CDR3 has 14 amino acids. V shed 4 bases and J 5 bases; nucleotides not matched to a gene: 9. Written as DNA, the CDR3 is TGTGCCAGCAGCCCCACAGGGGCGCGACACGAGCAGTACTTC. It translates to CASSPTGARHEQYF. Full variable domain (outside the CDR3, taken from reference TRBV5-4 and TRBJ2-7): ETGVTQSPTHLIKTRGQQVTLRCSSQSGHNTVSWYQQALGQGPQFIFQYYREEENGRGNFPPRFSGLQFPNYSSELNVNALELDDSALYLCASSPTGARHEQYFGPGTRLTVT.